These T cell receptor beta chains were read from a single sample in a study of cytomegalovirus exposure and HLA in healthy donors. Sequenced by immunoSEQ multiplex PCR; TCRdb stores in-frame clones only, minus some. The specimen's table records 60,000 to 65,000 clones. Sequencing used PBMCs. These receptors were obtained from a man aged 25 to 40 in good health and CMV-seropositive. CDR3s include the opening cysteine and the closing phenylalanine or tryptophan. The order of the fields is V gene, D gene, CDR3 length, J gene, CDR3 protein. The D gene is left open where the match is weak.

v_gene: TRBV9; d_gene: TRBD1; len: 16; j_gene: TRBJ2-5; CDR3aa: CASSAGQGLGQETQYF
v_gene: TRBV15; d_gene: NA; len: 16; j_gene: TRBJ2-3; CDR3aa: CATSREKGSGTDTQYF
v_gene: TRBV2; d_gene: NA; len: 14; j_gene: TRBJ2-7; CDR3aa: CASTIDRLDHEQYF
v_gene: TRBV5-1; d_gene: NA; len: 13; j_gene: TRBJ2-2; CDR3aa: CASSLGERAELFF
v_gene: TRBV5-3; d_gene: NA; len: 12; j_gene: TRBJ2-7; CDR3aa: CARSLPYYEQYF
v_gene: TRBV2; d_gene: NA; len: 17; j_gene: TRBJ1-1; CDR3aa: CASSESGYRGSISEAFF
v_gene: TRBV2; d_gene: NA; len: 16; j_gene: TRBJ2-5; CDR3aa: CASSGPGSVDQETQYF
v_gene: TRBV29-1; d_gene: TRBD2; len: 15; j_gene: TRBJ2-2; CDR3aa: CSTTGTSGPTGELFF
v_gene: TRBV5-1; d_gene: NA; len: 14; j_gene: TRBJ2-1; CDR3aa: CASRQAPSYNEQFF
v_gene: TRBV9; d_gene: NA; len: 15; j_gene: TRBJ2-3; CDR3aa: CASRPRDTHTDTQYF
v_gene: TRBV4-1; d_gene: NA; len: 18; j_gene: TRBJ2-1; CDR3aa: CASSQDAGPITTDNEQFF
v_gene: TRBV7-9; d_gene: NA; len: 17; j_gene: TRBJ2-4; CDR3aa: CASSPLPGETRENIQYF
v_gene: TRBV2; d_gene: NA; len: 15; j_gene: TRBJ2-3; CDR3aa: CASSLQGIGADTQYF
v_gene: TRBV6-4; d_gene: TRBD2; len: 15; j_gene: TRBJ2-1; CDR3aa: CASSARGSGGNEQFF
v_gene: TRBV2; d_gene: TRBD2; len: 15; j_gene: TRBJ2-5; CDR3aa: CASSTWTSGAGAQYF
v_gene: TRBV11-3; d_gene: NA; len: 13; j_gene: TRBJ1-1; CDR3aa: CASSPLVSTEAFF
v_gene: TRBV7-2; d_gene: TRBD2; len: 19; j_gene: TRBJ2-5; CDR3aa: CASSAGAGGWTSGKQTQYF
v_gene: TRBV7-8; d_gene: NA; len: 14; j_gene: TRBJ1-5; CDR3aa: CASSLSHRGQPQHF
v_gene: TRBV9; d_gene: NA; len: 16; j_gene: TRBJ2-1; CDR3aa: CASSVALGRGHNEQFF
v_gene: TRBV11-2; d_gene: TRBD2; len: 15; j_gene: TRBJ2-1; CDR3aa: CASSPRTSGDNEQFF
v_gene: TRBV14; d_gene: NA; len: 14; j_gene: TRBJ1-4; CDR3aa: CASSQVGGYEKLFF
v_gene: TRBV7-9; d_gene: TRBD2; len: 13; j_gene: TRBJ2-7; CDR3aa: CASSLAGDGEQYF
v_gene: TRBV7-3; d_gene: NA; len: 20; j_gene: TRBJ1-5; CDR3aa: CASSLNEFRGERYSNQPQHF
v_gene: TRBV4-1; d_gene: TRBD2; len: 16; j_gene: TRBJ2-5; CDR3aa: CASSLLAGGHQETQYF
v_gene: TRBV6-1; d_gene: TRBD1; len: 15; j_gene: TRBJ1-5; CDR3aa: CASSTKQGNNQPQHF
v_gene: TRBV10-3; d_gene: TRBD1; len: 16; j_gene: TRBJ1-1; CDR3aa: CAISPFRQGARTEAFF
v_gene: TRBV4-2; d_gene: TRBD1; len: 18; j_gene: TRBJ1-3; CDR3aa: CASSQRDRGPRSGNTIYF
v_gene: TRBV15; d_gene: NA; len: 15; j_gene: TRBJ1-1; CDR3aa: CATSSGVSGGTEAFF
v_gene: TRBV4-1; d_gene: TRBD1; len: 16; j_gene: TRBJ2-7; CDR3aa: CASSQVLQGVPYEQYF
v_gene: TRBV5-1; d_gene: NA; len: 14; j_gene: TRBJ1-6; CDR3aa: CASSLSGFDSHLHF
v_gene: TRBV5-1; d_gene: TRBD1; len: 15; j_gene: TRBJ1-6; CDR3aa: CASSLRGTGDSPLHF
v_gene: TRBV30; d_gene: NA; len: 15; j_gene: NA; CDR3aa: CAGHQTVRTPYEQYF
v_gene: TRBV30; d_gene: NA; len: 13; j_gene: TRBJ1-3; CDR3aa: CAWSVKGSDTIYF
v_gene: TRBV29-1; d_gene: TRBD1; len: 15; j_gene: TRBJ2-7; CDR3aa: CSVEDPQGRAYEQYF
v_gene: TRBV4-1; d_gene: TRBD2; len: 17; j_gene: TRBJ2-2; CDR3aa: CASSQDPEREWHRELFF
v_gene: TRBV19; d_gene: NA; len: 14; j_gene: TRBJ2-3; CDR3aa: CASTKGDVQDTQYF
v_gene: TRBV11-1; d_gene: NA; len: 13; j_gene: TRBJ1-5; CDR3aa: CASSRGGSQPQHF
v_gene: TRBV5-4; d_gene: TRBD2; len: 16; j_gene: TRBJ2-3; CDR3aa: CASSFQRGGGTDTQYF
v_gene: TRBV2; d_gene: NA; len: 15; j_gene: TRBJ1-2; CDR3aa: CASSEVGVGNYGYTF
v_gene: TRBV5-6; d_gene: NA; len: 15; j_gene: TRBJ1-5; CDR3aa: CASSLAPGPGQPQHF
v_gene: TRBV19; d_gene: TRBD1; len: 15; j_gene: TRBJ2-7; CDR3aa: CASSPGQPNSYEQYF